This T cell receptor (beta chain) was documented in a study of blood T cell repertoires in COVID-19. Method: immunoSEQ multiplex PCR; TCRdb's copy keeps in-frame clones and lacks some. The sample consists of about 200,000 clones, 92% of them appearing once. Germline CDR1 and CDR2: SGHRS and YFSETQ. With 4 bases removed from V and 2 bases from J, the gap between germline ends came to 8 bases. This CDR3 comprises 13 residues. The clonotype was recovered from a man aged 60 to 75 with COVID-19, enrolled during active disease. Source material: peripheral blood. V gene TRBV5-1 combines with J gene TRBJ2-3; the D is unclear. Here the CDR3 DNA reads TGCGCCAGCAGCCCCCACAACACAGATACGCAGTATTTT. It encodes CASSPHNTDTQYF.